This entry lists 19 T cell receptor beta chains sequenced from one sample in a study of monozygotic twins with cystic fibrosis. TCRdb's table, derived via immunoSEQ multiplex PCR, lists solely in-frame clones and lacks some. The table lists some 33,000 clones, around nine tenths of them singletons. Sequencing was done on a sample of blood. These receptors were obtained from a boy younger than 10 with cystic fibrosis.

V is TRBV18 and J is TRBJ1-1, with D tentatively TRBD1 (5 bases). From germline, CDR1 is KGHSH and CDR2 LQKENI. There are 13 residues in the CDR3. With 3 bases removed from V and 8 bases from J, the gap between germline ends came to 13 bases. The CDR3 here is CASSPDSAEEAFF. Here the CDR3 DNA reads TGTGCCAGCTCACCCGACAGTGCAGAAGAAGCTTTCTTT.

V and J are TRBV4-2 and TRBJ2-1; the match to TRBD2 covers 8 bases. CDR1 and CDR2 (germline): LGHNA, YNFKEQ. Trimming cost V 0 bases and J 1 base; bases outside gene matches: 5. This CDR3 has 17 amino acids. CDR3 loop: CASSQDPPSGSYNEQFF. CDR3 nucleotides: TGTGCCAGCAGCCAAGACCCCCCTAGCGGGTCCTACAATGAGCAGTTCTTC.

The chain carries TRBV19 and TRBJ1-5; D gene uncertain. The CDR3 is 15 amino acids. V was cut by 3 bases and J by 3 bases, with 12 bases left in between. From germline, CDR1 is LNHDA and CDR2 SQIVND (reference sequence). The CDR3 sequence: CASSILAEINQPQHF. The CDR3, as DNA: TGTGCCAGTAGTATTTTGGCGGAAATCAATCAGCCCCAGCATTTT. Using reference TRBV19 and TRBJ1-5 for the parts outside the CDR3, the full variable domain is DGGITQSPKYLFRKEGQNVTLSCEQNLNHDAMYWYRQDPGQGLRLIYYSQIVNDFQKGDIAEGYSVSREKKESFPLTVTSAQKNPTAFYLCASSILAEINQPQHFGDGTRLSIL.

CDR3 amino acids: CASGLYGYTF. As DNA, the CDR3 is TGTGCCAGCGGTCTTTATGGCTACACCTTC. The genes are TRBV6-5 and TRBJ1-2, with D unresolved. V dropped 8 bases and J dropped 5 bases, with 6 bases sitting between them. The CDR3 sequence is 10 residues long. Germline V gene sequence: CDR1 MNHEY, CDR2 SVGAGI.

The chain carries TRBV19 and TRBJ1-1; 10 bases align to TRBD1. Germline V lookup: CDR1 LNHDA, CDR2 SQIVND (reference sequence). V shed 5 bases, J shed 2 bases, and the junction held 5 bases outside the gene matches. The CDR3 consists of 15 residues. The CDR3 here is CASSRRDRGNTEAFF. Written as DNA, the CDR3 is TGTGCCAGTAGTCGAAGGGACAGGGGTAACACTGAAGCTTTCTTT.

The rearrangement links TRBV19 to TRBJ2-6, with D perhaps matching TRBD2 (5 bases). This CDR3 spans 16 amino acids. V gave up 0 bases and J gave up 4 bases, with 10 bases separating them. Per the germline V gene, CDR1 is LNHDA and CDR2 is SQIVND (reference sequence). The CDR3 reads CASSIEEAVGANVLTF. The CDR3, as DNA: TGTGCCAGTAGTATAGAGGAGGCAGTCGGGGCCAACGTCCTGACTTTC.

This clone was counted between two and nine times. The DNA for the CDR3 is TGTGCCAGCCCCCTCAGTGCGGAGTCACCCCTCCACTTT. Translation: CASPLSAESPLHF. The chain joins TRBV6-5 to TRBJ1-6, with D unclear. Germline CDR1 and CDR2: MNHEY and SVGAGI. The CDR3 consists of 13 residues. Deletions cut 8 bases from V and 10 bases from J, with 15 bases between.

J is TRBJ2-7 and V is TRBV29-1, with 7 bases that match TRBD2. The length of the CDR3 is 13 residues. V lost 7 bases to trimming and J lost 2 bases; unmatched junction nucleotides: 8. In germline, CDR1 is SQVTM, CDR2 ANQGSEA. The CDR3 loop is CSGGPGGAYEQYF. CDR3 nucleotides: TGCAGCGGGGGTCCGGGAGGAGCCTACGAGCAGTACTTC.

The J gene is TRBJ2-1, the V gene TRBV28; TRBD1 agrees at 7 bases. J lost 2 bases, V lost 5 bases, and 6 bases had no gene match. The CDR3 sequence is 15 residues long. The germline CDR1 and CDR2 sequences are MDHEN and SYDVKM. CDR3 in amino acids: CASSPPGTAYNEQFF. CDR3 coding DNA: TGTGCCAGCAGTCCTCCCGGGACAGCCTACAATGAGCAGTTCTTC.

The chain carries TRBV9 and TRBJ1-1; D is unclear. CDR1 SGDLS and CDR2 YYNGEE come from the germline V gene. V lost 3 bases and J lost 3, with 9 bases in between. The CDR3 spans 13 residues. The CDR3 region is CASSADRDTEAFF. The CDR3 DNA sequence: TGTGCCAGCAGCGCTGACCGGGACACTGAAGCTTTCTTT.

The chain uses TRBV15 and TRBJ2-6; no clear D. Trimming took off 0 bases at V and 5 bases at J, with 11 bases between the two ends. The CDR3 totals 16 residues. From germline, CDR1 is LNHNV and CDR2 YYDKDF (reference sequence). CDR3 region: CATSRDNRFWANVLTF. CDR3 DNA sequence: TGTGCCACCAGCAGAGATAATAGGTTCTGGGCCAACGTCCTGACTTTC.

CDR3 nucleotides: TGTGCCAGCAGCTCATTAAGGGGGAACACCGGGGAGCTGTTTTTT. This encodes CASSSLRGNTGELFF. The chain uses TRBV7-9 and TRBJ2-2; maybe TRBD1 (5 bases). V lost 4 bases, J lost 1 base, and 10 bases lay in between. CDR3 size: 15 residues. Germline V gene lookup returns CDR1 SEHNR and CDR2 FQNEAQ (reference sequence).

The V call is TRBV27, the J call TRBJ1-2; TRBD1 aligns across 7 bases. The CDR3 extends over 11 amino acids. CDR1 MNHEY and CDR2 SMNVEV come from the germline V gene (reference sequence). V dropped 4 bases and J dropped 10; count of bases not matched to a gene: 3. CDR3 nucleotides: TGTGCCAGCAGTTCGGGGACAGACTACACCTTC. The encoded protein is CASSSGTDYTF.

The chain links TRBV19 to TRBJ1-4; D possibly corresponds to TRBD1 (5 bases). CDR1 and CDR2 from the germline V gene are LNHDA and SQIVND (reference sequence). The germline V and J ends were trimmed by 6 bases and 0 bases, with 14 bases remaining between them. The CDR3 sequence is 16 residues long. CDR3 in DNA: TGTGCCAGTAGCTTGGGGGGGACCGCAACTAATGAAAAACTGTTTTTT. Amino acid sequence: CASSLGGTATNEKLFF.

This chain uses TRBV6-5 with TRBJ2-1, with D perhaps assigned TRBD1 or TRBD2 (5 bases each). Germline V gives CDR1 MNHEY, CDR2 SVGAGI. V was pared by 6 bases and J by 8 bases, with 17 bases between. The length of the CDR3 is 14 residues. The CDR3 loop is CASSLGTPWDEQFF. The CDR3 DNA sequence: TGTGCCAGCAGCTTGGGGACCCCTTGGGATGAGCAGTTCTTC.

The CDR3 region is CASSASGQPQHF. The CDR3 nucleotides are TGTGCCAGCAGTGCCAGCGGCCAGCCCCAGCATTTT. V is TRBV27 and J is TRBJ1-5; D not certain. There are 12 residues in the CDR3. From germline, CDR1 is MNHEY and CDR2 SMNVEV (reference sequence). The germline V and J ends were trimmed by 5 bases and 7 bases, with 9 bases remaining between them.

The V call is TRBV7-2, the J call TRBJ2-3; D possibly corresponds to TRBD2 (6 bases). CDR1 and CDR2 (germline): SGHTA, FQGNSA. V gave up 4 bases and J gave up 1 base, with 12 bases separating them. The CDR3 extends over 15 amino acids. The CDR3: CASSSIAARTDTQYF. DNA of the CDR3: TGTGCCAGCAGCTCTATAGCGGCTCGCACAGATACGCAGTATTTT. Complete variable domain (other parts from reference TRBV7-2 and TRBJ2-3): GAGVSQSPSNKVTEKGKDVELRCDPISGHTALYWYRQSLGQGLEFLIYFQGNSAPDKSGLPSDRFSAERTGGSVSTLTIQRTQQEDSAVYLCASSSIAARTDTQYFGPGTRLTVL.

The chain is built from TRBV6-1 and TRBJ1-1; possibly TRBD1 for D (6 bases). Germline V gene sequence: CDR1 MNHNS, CDR2 SASEGT. V was pared by 11 bases and J by 1 base, with 11 bases between. This CDR3 region has 12 residues. The CDR3: CASQGGNTEAFF. CDR3 nucleotide sequence: TGTGCCTCCCAAGGGGGGAACACTGAAGCTTTCTTT.

The rearrangement uses TRBV7-8 and TRBJ1-1; no reliable D call. This CDR3 contains 13 residues. From germline, CDR1 is SGHVS and CDR2 FQNEAQ. The V and J ends lost 7 bases and 0 bases respectively, with 9 bases between them. CDR3 protein: CASNQGMNTEAFF. Written as DNA, the CDR3 is TGTGCCAGCAACCAAGGCATGAACACTGAAGCTTTCTTT. The variable domain in full, completed from reference TRBV7-8 and TRBJ1-1, reads GAGVSQSPRYKVAKRGQDVALRCDPISGHVSLFWYQQALGQGPEFLTYFQNEAQLDKSGLPSDRFFAERPEGSVSTLKIQRTQQEDSAVYLCASNQGMNTEAFFGQGTRLTVV.